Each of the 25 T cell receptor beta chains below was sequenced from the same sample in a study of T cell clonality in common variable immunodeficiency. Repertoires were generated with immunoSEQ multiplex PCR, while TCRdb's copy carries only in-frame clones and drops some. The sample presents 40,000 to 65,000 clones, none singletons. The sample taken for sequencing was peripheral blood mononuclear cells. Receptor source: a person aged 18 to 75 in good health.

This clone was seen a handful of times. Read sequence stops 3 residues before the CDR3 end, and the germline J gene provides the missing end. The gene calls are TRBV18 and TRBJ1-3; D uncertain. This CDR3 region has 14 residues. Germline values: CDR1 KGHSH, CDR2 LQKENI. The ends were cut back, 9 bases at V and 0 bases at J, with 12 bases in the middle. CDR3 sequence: CASTLSGSGNTIYF. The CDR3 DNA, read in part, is TGTGCCAGTACACTCTCGGGCTCTGGAAACACC.

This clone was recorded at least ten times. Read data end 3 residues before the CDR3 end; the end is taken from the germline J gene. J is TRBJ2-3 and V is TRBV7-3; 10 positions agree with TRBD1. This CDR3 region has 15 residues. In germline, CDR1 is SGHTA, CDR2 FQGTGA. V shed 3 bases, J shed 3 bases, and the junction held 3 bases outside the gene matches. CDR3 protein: CASSLGQGLTDTQYF. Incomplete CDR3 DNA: TGTGCCAGCAGCTTGGGACAGGGGTTAACAGATACG.

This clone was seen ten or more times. The CDR3 spells CASEAGELFF. Incomplete CDR3 DNA: TGTGCCAGCGAGGCCGGGGAG. The rearrangement joins TRBV6-2 or TRBV6-3 to TRBJ2-2; D not certain. The read comes to an end 3 residues before the CDR3 does, leaving the germline J gene to fill in the end. CDR3 size: 10 residues. CDR1 is MNHEY and CDR2 is SVGEGT in the germline V gene. V was clipped by 8 bases and J by 6 bases, with 4 bases between them.

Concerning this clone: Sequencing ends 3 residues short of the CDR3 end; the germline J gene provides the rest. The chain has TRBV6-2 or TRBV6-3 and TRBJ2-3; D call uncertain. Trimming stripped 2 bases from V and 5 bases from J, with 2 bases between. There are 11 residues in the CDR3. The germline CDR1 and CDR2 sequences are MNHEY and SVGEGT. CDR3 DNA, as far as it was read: TGTGCCAGCAGTTACCGAGATACG. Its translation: CASSYRDT. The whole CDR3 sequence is CASSYRDTQYF.

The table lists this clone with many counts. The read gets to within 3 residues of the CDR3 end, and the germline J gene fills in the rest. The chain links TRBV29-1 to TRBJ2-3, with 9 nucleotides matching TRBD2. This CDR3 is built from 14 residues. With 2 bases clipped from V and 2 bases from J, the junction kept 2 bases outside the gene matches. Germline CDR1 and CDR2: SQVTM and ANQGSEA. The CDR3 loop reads CSVERLADTDTQYF. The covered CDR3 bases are TGCAGCGTTGAAAGACTAGCGGACACAGATACG.

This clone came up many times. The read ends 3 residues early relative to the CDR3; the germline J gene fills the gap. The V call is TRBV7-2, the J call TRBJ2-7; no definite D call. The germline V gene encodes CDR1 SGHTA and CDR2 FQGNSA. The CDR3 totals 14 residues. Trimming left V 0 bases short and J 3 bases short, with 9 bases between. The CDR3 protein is CASSLALADYEQYF. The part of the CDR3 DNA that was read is TGTGCCAGCAGCTTAGCGTTGGCAGACTACGAG.

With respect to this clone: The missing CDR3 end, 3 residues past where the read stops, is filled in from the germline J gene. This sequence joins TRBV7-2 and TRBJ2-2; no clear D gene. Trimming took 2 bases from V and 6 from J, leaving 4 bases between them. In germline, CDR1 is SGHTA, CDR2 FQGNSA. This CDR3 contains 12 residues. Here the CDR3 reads CASSLPSGELFF. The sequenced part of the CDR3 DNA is TGTGCCAGCAGCTTACCGTCCGGGGAG.

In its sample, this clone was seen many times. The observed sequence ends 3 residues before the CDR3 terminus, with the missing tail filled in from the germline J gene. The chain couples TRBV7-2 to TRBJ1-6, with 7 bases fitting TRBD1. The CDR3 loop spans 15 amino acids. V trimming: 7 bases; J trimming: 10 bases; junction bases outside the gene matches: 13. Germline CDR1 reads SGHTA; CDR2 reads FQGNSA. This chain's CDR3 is CASTAQGGYWSPLHF. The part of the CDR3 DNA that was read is TGTGCCAGCACCGCTCAAGGGGGCTATTGGTCACCC.

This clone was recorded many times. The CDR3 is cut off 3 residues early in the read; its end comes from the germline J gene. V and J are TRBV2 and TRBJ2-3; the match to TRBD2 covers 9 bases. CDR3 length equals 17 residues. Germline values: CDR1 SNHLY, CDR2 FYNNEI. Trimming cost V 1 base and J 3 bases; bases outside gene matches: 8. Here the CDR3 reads CASSEVGAGGITDTQYF. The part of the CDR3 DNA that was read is TGTGCCAGCAGTGAAGTGGGGGCGGGAGGGATTACAGATACG.

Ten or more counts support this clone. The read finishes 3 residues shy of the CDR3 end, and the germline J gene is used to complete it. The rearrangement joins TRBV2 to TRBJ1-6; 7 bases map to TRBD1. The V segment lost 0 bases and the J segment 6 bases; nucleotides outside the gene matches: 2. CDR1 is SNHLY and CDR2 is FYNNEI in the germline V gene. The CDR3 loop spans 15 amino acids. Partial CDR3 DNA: TGTGCCAGCAGTGAAGCTAGGGGGCTTAATTCACCC. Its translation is CASSEARGLNSP. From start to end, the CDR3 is CASSEARGLNSPLHF.

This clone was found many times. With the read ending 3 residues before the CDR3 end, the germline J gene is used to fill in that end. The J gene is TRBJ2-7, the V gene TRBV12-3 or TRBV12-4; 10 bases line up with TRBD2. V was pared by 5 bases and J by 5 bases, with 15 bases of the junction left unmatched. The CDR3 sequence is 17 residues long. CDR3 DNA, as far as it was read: TGTGCCAGCAGTCACGCCCCAAATCTAGCGGGAGCGGACGAG. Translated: CASSHAPNLAGADE. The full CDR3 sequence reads CASSHAPNLAGADEQYF.

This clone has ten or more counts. Incomplete CDR3 DNA: TGCGCCAGCAGCTTGGCAAGGGGAGGTACCGGGGAG. Protein sequence: CASSLARGGTGE. The CDR3 in full is CASSLARGGTGELFF. This chain connects TRBV5-1 to TRBJ2-2, with D possibly matching TRBD2 (6 bases). The read is 3 residues too short to cover the CDR3 end, so that end is filled in from the germline J gene. Germline CDR1 is SGHRS and CDR2 is YFSETQ. CDR3 length: 15 amino acids. The V and J ends lost 0 bases and 5 bases respectively, with 11 bases between them.

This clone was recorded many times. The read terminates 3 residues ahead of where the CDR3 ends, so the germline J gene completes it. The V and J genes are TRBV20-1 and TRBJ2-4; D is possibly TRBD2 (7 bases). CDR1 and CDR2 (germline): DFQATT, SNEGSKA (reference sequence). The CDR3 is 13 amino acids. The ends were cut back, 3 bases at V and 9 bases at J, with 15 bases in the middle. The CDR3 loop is CSASVRGAGIQYF. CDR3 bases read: TGCAGTGCTAGTGTACGGGGGGCGGGCATT.

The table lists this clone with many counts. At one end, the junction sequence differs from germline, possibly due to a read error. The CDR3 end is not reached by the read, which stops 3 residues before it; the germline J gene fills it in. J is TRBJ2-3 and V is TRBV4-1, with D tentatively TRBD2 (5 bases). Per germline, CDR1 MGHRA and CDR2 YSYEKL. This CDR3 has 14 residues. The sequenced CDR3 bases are TGCGCCAGCAGCGAAGAGGGCCTCACAGATACG. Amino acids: CASSEEGLTDT. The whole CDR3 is CASSEEGLTDTQYF.

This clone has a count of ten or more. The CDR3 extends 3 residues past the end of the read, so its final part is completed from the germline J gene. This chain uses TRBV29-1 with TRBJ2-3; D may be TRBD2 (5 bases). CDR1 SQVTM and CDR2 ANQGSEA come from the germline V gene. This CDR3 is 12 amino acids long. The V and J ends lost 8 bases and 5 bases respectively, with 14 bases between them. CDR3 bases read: TGCAGCCCCTATGAGGGTAGAGATACG. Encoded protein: CSPYEGRDT. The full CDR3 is CSPYEGRDTQYF.

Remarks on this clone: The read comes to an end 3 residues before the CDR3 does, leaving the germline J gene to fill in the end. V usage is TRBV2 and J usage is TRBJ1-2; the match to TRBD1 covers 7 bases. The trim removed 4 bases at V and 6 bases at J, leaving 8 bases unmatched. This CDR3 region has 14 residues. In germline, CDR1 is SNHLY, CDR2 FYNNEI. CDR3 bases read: TGTGCCAGCAGTGCCGACAGGGACCCCCATGGC. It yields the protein CASSADRDPHG. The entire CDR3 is CASSADRDPHGYTF. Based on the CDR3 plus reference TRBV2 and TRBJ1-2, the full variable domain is EPEVTQTPSHQVTQMGQEVILRCVPISNHLYFYWYRQILGQKVEFLVSFYNNEISEKSEIFDDQFSVERPDGSNFTLKIRSTKLEDSAMYFCASSADRDPHGYTFGSGTRLTVV.

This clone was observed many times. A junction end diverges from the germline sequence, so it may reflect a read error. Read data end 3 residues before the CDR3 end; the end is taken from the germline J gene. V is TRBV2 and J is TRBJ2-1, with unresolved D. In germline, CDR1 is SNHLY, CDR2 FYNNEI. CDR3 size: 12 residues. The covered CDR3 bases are TGTGCCAGCAGCGACTCCAACAATGAG. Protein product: CASSDSNNE. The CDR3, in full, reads CASSDSNNEQFF.

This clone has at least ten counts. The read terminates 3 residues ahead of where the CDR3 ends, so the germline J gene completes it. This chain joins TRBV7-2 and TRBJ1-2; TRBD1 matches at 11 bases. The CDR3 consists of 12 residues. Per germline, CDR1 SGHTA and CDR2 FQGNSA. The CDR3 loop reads CASSWTGGGYTF. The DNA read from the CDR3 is TGTGCCAGCAGCTGGACAGGGGGCGGC.

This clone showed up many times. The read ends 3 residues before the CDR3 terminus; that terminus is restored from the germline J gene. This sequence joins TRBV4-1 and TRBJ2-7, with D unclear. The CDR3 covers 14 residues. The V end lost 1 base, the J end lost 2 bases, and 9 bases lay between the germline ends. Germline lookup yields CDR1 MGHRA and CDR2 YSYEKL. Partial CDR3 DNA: TGCGCCAGCAGCCAAGCACATGGTCCCTACGAG. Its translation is CASSQAHGPYE. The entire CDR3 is CASSQAHGPYEQYF.

This chain's CDR3 is CASSATGIESQPQHF. CDR3 DNA (partial): TGTGCCAGCAGCGCGACGGGGATTGAGAGTCAGCCC. This chain connects TRBV5-6 to TRBJ1-5; D is unclear. The CDR3 end is not reached by the read, which stops 3 residues before it; the germline J gene fills it in. Germline V gene sequence: CDR1 SGHDT, CDR2 YYEEEE. V gave up 4 bases and J gave up 6 bases, with 17 bases separating them. CDR3 length equals 15 residues.

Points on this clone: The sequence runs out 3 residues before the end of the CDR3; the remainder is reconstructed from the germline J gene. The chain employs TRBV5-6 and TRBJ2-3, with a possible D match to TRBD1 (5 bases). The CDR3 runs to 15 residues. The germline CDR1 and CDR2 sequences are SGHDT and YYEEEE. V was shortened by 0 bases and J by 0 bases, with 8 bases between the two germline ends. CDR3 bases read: TGTGCCAGCAGCTTGGACAGGCCGAGCACAGATACG. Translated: CASSLDRPSTDT. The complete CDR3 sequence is CASSLDRPSTDTQYF.

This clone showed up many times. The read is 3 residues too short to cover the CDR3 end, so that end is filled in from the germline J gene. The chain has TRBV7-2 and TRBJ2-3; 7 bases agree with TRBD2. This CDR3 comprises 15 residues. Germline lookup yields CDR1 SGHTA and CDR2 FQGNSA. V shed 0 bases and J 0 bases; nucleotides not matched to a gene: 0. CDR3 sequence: CASSLAGGSTDTQYF. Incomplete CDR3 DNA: TGTGCCAGCAGCTTAGCGGGGGGGAGCACAGATACG.

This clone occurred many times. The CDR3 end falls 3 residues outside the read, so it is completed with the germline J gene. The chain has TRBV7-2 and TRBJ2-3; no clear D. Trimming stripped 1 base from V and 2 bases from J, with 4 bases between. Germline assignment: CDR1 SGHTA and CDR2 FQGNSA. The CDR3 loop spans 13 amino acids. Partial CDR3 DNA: TGTGCCAGCAGCTTAGACTACACAGATACG. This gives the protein CASSLDYTDT. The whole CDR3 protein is CASSLDYTDTQYF. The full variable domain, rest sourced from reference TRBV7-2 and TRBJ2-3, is GAGVSQSPSNKVTEKGKDVELRCDPISGHTALYWYRQSLGQGLEFLIYFQGNSAPDKSGLPSDRFSAERTGGSVSTLTIQRTQQEDSAVYLCASSLDYTDTQYFGPGTRLTVL.

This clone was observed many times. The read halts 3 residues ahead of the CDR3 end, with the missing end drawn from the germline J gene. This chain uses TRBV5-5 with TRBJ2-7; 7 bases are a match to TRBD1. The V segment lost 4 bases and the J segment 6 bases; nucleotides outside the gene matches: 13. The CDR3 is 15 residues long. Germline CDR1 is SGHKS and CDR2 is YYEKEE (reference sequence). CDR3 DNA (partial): TGTGCCAGCAGCCGACTGACAGGGTTGGTTGGCGAG. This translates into CASSRLTGLVGE. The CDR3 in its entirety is CASSRLTGLVGEQYF.

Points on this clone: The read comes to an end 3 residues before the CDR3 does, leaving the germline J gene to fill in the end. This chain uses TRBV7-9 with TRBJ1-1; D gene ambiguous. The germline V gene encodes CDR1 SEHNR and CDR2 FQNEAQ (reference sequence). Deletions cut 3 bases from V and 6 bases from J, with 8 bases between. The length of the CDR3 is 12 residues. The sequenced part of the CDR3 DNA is TGTGCCAGCAGCTTCGGGGATTCTGAA. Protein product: CASSFGDSE. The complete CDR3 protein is CASSFGDSEAFF.